The T cell receptor (beta chain) under discussion was sequenced for a study of OX40 agonist ivuxolimab in advanced cancers. Germline values: CDR1 MGHRA, CDR2 YSYEKL. V was clipped by 4 bases and J by 6 bases, with 16 bases between them. This CDR3 has 14 residues. There are a few counts of this clone. Assay used: immunoSEQ multiplex PCR; TCRdb lists only in-frame clones, some missing. This sample yields under 85,000 clones, of which roughly 84% are seen a single time; roughly 0.22% belongs to the top ten. V is TRBV4-1 and J is TRBJ2-7; D uncertain. The clonotype was recovered from an adult with an advanced solid tumor such as melanoma, head and neck, liver or kidney cancer. The specimen was CD4+ or CD8+ T cells sorted from blood, collected in a trial of the OX40 agonist ivuxolimab. The CDR3 sequence: CASSLSQVASEQYF. DNA of the CDR3: TGCGCCAGCAGCCTAAGTCAGGTAGCCTCCGAGCAGTACTTC.